This T cell receptor (beta chain) is from a study of cytomegalovirus exposure and HLA in healthy donors. PCR involved 60 Vbeta and 13 Jbeta primers. Original data processing: Among the unique TCR beta chains that a later analysis counted, 70 million to 85 million in all, some 10 million were shared. Measured with immunoSEQ multiplex PCR; TCRdb has only the in-frame clones, and not every one. Clone size and V and J calls were adopted from that table, with D and trimming inferred from the DNA. Among 70,000 or so clones listed, around 68% were seen once. About this clone: Its antigen is still unknown.

The length of the CDR3 is 20 residues. Trimming pared 2 bases from V and 0 bases from J, leaving 20 bases between. Germline V gives CDR1 MNHNS, CDR2 SASEGT. Study-level results: Approximately 18,000 TCR beta sequences were associated with HLA alleles at 0.05 false discovery rate in a later analysis.

The chain is built from TRBV6-1 and TRBJ1-6; TRBD1 might be the D (5 bases). Sequencing was carried out using PBMCs. The TCR sequence derives from a woman aged 25 to 39 in good health and CMV-seronegative. CDR3 amino acids: CASSESVGRVPVSYNSPLHF. The CDR3, as DNA: TGTGCCAGCAGTGAATCGGTGGGCAGGGTTCCCGTCTCCTATAATTCACCCCTCCACTTT.